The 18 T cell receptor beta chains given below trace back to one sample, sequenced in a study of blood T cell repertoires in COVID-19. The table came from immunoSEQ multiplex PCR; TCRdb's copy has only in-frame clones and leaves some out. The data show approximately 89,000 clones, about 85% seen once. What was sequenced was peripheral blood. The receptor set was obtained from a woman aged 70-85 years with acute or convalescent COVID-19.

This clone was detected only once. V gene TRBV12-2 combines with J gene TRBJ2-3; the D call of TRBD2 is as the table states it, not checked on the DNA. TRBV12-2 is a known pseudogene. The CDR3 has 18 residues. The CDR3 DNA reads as TGTGCAAGTCGCTTAGTTCCACCGGGACTAGCGTCGGCAGATACGCAGTATTTT. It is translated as CASRLVPPGLASADTQYF.

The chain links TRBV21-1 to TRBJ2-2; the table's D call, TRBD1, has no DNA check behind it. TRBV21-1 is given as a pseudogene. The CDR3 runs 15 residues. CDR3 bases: TGTGCCAGCAGGATCAACAGGACCGGAGCCGGGGAGCTGTTTTTT. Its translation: CASRINRTGAGELFF.

The CDR3, as DNA: TGCGCCAGCAGCTTGGGAAGGGGAAATTCACCCCTCCACTTT. Amino acid sequence: CASSLGRGNSPLHF. The chain uses TRBV5-1 and TRBJ1-6, with a weak D call TRBD1 (5 bases). V lost 0 bases, J lost 7 bases, and 8 bases lay in between. The CDR3 sequence is 14 residues long. Per the germline V gene, CDR1 is SGHRS and CDR2 is YFSETQ.

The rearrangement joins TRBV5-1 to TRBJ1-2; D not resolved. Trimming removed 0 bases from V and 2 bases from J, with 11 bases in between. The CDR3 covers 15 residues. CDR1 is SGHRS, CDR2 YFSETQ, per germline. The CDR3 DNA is TGCGCCAGCAGCTTGGGCGGGCGATCCAACTATGGCTACACCTTC. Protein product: CASSLGGRSNYGYTF.

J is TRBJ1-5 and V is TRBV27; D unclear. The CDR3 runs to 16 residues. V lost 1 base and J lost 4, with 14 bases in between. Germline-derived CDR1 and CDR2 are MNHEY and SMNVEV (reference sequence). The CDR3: CASSLYGREVNQPQHF. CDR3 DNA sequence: TGTGCCAGCAGTTTATATGGACGGGAAGTTAATCAGCCCCAGCATTTT.

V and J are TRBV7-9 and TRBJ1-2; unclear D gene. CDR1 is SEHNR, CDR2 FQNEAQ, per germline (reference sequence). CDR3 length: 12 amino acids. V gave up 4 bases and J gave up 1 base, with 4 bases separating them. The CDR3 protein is CASSSSNYGYTF. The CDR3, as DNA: TGTGCCAGCAGCTCCAGTAACTATGGCTACACCTTC.

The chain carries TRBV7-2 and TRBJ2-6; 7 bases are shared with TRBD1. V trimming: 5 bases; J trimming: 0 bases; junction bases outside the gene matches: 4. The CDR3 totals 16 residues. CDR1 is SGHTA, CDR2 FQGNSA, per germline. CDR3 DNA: TGTGCCAGCAGCACGGGACAGCGCTCTGGGGCCAACGTCCTGACTTTC. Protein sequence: CASSTGQRSGANVLTF.

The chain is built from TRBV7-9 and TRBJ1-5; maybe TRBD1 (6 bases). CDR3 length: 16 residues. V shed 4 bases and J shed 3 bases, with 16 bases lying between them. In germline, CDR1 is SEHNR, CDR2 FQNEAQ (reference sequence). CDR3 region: CASSSIQTGPNQPQHF. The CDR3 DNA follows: TGTGCCAGCAGCTCAATTCAGACAGGACCCAATCAGCCCCAGCATTTT.

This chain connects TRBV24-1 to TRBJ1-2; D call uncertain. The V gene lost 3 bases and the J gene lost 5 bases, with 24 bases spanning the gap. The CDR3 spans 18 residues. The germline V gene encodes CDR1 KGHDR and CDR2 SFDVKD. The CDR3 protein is CATSDAREGFTTGYGYTF. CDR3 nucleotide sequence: TGTGCCACCAGTGATGCCCGGGAAGGCTTTACAACGGGGTATGGCTACACCTTC.

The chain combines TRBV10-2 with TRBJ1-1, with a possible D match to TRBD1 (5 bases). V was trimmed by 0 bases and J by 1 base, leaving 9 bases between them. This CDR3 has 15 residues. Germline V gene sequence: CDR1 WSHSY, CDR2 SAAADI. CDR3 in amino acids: CASSESTTGNTEAFF. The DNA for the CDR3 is TGCGCCAGCAGTGAGTCAACTACAGGGAACACTGAAGCTTTCTTT.

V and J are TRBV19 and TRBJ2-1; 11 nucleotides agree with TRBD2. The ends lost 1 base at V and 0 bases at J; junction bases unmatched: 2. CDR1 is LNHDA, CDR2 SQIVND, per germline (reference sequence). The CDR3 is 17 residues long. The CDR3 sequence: CASSIAGLADSYNEQFF. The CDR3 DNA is TGTGCCAGTAGTATAGCGGGACTAGCGGACTCCTACAATGAGCAGTTCTTC.

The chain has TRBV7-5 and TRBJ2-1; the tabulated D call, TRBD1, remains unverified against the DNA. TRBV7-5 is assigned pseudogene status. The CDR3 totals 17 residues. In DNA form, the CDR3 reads TGTGTCAGAAGCCATGCAGCCCAGGGGGCGGTGAACAATGAGCAGTTCTTC. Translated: CVRSHAAQGAVNNEQFF.

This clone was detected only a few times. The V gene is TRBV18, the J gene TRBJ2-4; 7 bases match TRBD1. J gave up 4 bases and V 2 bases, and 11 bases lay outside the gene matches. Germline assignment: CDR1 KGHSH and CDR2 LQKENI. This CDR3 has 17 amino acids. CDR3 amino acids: CASSPGTARGGKNIQYF. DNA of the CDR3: TGTGCCAGCTCACCAGGGACAGCCCGAGGGGGAAAAAACATTCAGTACTTC.

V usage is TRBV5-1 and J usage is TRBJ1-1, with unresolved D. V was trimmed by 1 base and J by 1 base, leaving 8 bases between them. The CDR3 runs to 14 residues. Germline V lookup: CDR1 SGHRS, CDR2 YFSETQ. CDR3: CASSLLQANTEAFF. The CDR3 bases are TGCGCCAGCAGCTTGCTTCAGGCGAACACTGAAGCTTTCTTT.

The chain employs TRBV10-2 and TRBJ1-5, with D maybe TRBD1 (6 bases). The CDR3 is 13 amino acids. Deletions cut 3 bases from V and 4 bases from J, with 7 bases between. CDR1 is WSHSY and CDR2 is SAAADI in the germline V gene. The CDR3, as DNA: TGCGCCAGCAGTGATACAGGGAATCAGCCCCAGCATTTT. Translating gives CASSDTGNQPQHF.

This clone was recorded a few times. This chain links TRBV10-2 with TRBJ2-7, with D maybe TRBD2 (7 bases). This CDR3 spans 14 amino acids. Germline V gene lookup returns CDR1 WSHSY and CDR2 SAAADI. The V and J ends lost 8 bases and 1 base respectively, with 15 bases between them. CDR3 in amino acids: CASGTGGPSYEQYV. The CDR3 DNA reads TGCGCCAGCGGGACCGGGGGGCCTTCCTACGAGCAGTACGTC.

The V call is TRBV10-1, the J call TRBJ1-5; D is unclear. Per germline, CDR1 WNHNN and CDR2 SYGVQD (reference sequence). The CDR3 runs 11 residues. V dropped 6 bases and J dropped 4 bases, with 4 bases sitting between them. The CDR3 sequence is CASRLNQPQHF. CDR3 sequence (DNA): TGCGCCAGCAGGTTAAATCAGCCCCAGCATTTT.

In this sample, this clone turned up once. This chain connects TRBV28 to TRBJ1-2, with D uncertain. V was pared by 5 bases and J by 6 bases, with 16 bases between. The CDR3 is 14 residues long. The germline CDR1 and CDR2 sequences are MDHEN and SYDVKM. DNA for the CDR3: TGTGCCAGCAGTGCGTTTGTGGGCTCTGATGGCTACACCTTC. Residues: CASSAFVGSDGYTF.